This TCR beta chain was captured by sequencing in a study of OX40 agonist ivuxolimab in advanced cancers. Germline loops: CDR1 MNHNS, CDR2 SASEGT. CDR3 length: 13 amino acids. V lost 6 bases and J 2 bases, leaving 8 bases between the germline ends. Clones were read by immunoSEQ multiplex PCR, and TCRdb kept only the in-frame ones, dropping some. The repertoire holds 65,000 to 85,000 clones, with about 88% as singletons. The receptor's source is an adult with an advanced solid tumor such as melanoma, head and neck, liver or kidney cancer. The material sequenced was CD4+ or CD8+ T cells sorted from blood, taken in a trial of the OX40 agonist ivuxolimab. The rearrangement joins TRBV6-1 to TRBJ1-3, with D unclear. CDR3 in amino acids: CASSGRTGNTIYF. The CDR3 nucleotides are TGTGCCAGCAGCGGACGGACTGGAAACACCATATATTTT.